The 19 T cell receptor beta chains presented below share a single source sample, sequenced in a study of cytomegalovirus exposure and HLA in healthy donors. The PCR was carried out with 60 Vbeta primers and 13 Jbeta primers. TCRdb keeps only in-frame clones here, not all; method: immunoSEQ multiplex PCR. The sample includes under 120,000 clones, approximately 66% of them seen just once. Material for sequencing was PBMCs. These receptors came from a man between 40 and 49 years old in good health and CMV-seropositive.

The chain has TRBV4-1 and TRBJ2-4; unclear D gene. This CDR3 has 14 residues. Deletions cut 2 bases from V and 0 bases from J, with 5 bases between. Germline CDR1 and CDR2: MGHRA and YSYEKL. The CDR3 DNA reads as TGCGCCAGCAGCCAACTCCTAGCCAAAAACATTCAGTACTTC. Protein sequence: CASSQLLAKNIQYF.

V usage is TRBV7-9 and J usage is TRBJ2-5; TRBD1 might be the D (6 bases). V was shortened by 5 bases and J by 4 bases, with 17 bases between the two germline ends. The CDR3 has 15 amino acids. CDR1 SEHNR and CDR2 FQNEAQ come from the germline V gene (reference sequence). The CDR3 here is CASSLGTPRGETQYF. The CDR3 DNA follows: TGTGCCAGCAGCCTTGGGACACCTCGGGGAGAGACCCAGTACTTC.

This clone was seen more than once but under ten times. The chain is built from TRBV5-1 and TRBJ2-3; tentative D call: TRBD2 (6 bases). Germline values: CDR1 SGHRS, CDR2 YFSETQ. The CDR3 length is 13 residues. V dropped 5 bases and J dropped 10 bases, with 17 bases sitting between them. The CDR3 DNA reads TGCGCCAGCAGTGAGGAGGGGCGCCAGGCGCAGTATTTT. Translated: CASSEEGRQAQYF.

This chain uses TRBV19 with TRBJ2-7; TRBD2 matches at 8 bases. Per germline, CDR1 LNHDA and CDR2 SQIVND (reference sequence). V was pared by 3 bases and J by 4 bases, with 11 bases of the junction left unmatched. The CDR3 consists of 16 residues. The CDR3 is CASSIGSPSGFYEQYF. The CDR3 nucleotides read TGTGCCAGTAGTATTGGTTCGCCTAGCGGGTTTTACGAGCAGTACTTC.

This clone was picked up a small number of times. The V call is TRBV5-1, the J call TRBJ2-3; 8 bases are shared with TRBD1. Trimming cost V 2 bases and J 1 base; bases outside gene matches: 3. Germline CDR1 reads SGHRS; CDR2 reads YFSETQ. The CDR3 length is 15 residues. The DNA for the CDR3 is TGCGCCAGCAGCTTAGGACAGGGAGGCACAGATACGCAGTATTTT. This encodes CASSLGQGGTDTQYF.

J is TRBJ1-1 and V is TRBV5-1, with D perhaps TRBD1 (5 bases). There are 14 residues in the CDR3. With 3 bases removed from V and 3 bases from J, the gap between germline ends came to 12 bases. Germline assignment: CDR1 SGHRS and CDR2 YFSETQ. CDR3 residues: CASSWAGRDTEAFF. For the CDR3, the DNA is TGCGCCAGCAGCTGGGCGGGGCGGGACACTGAAGCTTTCTTT.

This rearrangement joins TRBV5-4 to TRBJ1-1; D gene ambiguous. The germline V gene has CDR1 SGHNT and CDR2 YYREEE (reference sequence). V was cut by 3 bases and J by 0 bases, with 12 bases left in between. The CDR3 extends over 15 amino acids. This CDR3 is CASSSMTSMNTEAFF. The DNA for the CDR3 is TGTGCCAGCAGCTCCATGACATCCATGAACACTGAAGCTTTCTTT.

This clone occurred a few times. The DNA for the CDR3 is TGTGCCAGCAGGCAGGGGTCACTCTCCTACGAGCAGTACTTC. Its protein is CASRQGSLSYEQYF. The chain is built from TRBV6-1 and TRBJ2-7; a weak D match, TRBD1 (6 bases). Germline V gives CDR1 MNHNS, CDR2 SASEGT. The CDR3 extends over 14 amino acids. The V and J ends lost 6 bases and 0 bases respectively, with 12 bases between them.

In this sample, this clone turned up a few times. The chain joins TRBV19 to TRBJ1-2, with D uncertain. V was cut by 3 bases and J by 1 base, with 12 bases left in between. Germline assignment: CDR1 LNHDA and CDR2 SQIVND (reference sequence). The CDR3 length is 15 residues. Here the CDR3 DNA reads TGTGCCAGTAGTATTGACGGGGTAAATAACTATGGCTACACCTTC. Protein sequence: CASSIDGVNNYGYTF. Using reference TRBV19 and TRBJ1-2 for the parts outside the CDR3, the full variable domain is DGGITQSPKYLFRKEGQNVTLSCEQNLNHDAMYWYRQDPGQGLRLIYYSQIVNDFQKGDIAEGYSVSREKKESFPLTVTSAQKNPTAFYLCASSIDGVNNYGYTFGSGTRLTVV.

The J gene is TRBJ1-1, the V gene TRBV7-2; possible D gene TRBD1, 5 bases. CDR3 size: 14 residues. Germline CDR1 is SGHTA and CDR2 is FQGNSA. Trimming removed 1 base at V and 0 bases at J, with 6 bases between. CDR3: CASSLGQMNTEAFF. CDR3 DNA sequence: TGTGCCAGCAGCTTAGGACAGATGAACACTGAAGCTTTCTTT. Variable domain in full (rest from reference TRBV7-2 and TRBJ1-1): GAGVSQSPSNKVTEKGKDVELRCDPISGHTALYWYRQSLGQGLEFLIYFQGNSAPDKSGLPSDRFSAERTGGSVSTLTIQRTQQEDSAVYLCASSLGQMNTEAFFGQGTRLTVV.

The CDR3, as DNA: TGTGCCAGCAGTCCGGTAGCGGGAGGCGTAGATACGCAGTATTTT. Its protein is CASSPVAGGVDTQYF. This sequence joins TRBV6-4 and TRBJ2-3; TRBD2 agrees at 10 bases. The CDR3 spans 15 residues. V shed 5 bases, J shed 5 bases, and the junction held 7 bases outside the gene matches. The germline V gene has CDR1 MRHNA and CDR2 SNTAGT.

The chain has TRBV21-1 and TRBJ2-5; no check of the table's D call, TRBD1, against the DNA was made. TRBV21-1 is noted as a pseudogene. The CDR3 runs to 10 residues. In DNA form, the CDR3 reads TGTGCCAGCGGTGACAAGACCCAGTACTTC. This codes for CASGDKTQYF.

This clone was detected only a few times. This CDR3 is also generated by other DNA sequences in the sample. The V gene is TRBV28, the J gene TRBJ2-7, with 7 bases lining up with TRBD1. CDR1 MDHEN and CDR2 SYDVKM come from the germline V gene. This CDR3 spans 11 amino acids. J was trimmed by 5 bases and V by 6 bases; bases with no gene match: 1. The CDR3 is CASRDRDEQYF. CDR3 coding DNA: TGTGCCAGCAGAGACAGGGACGAGCAGTACTTC.

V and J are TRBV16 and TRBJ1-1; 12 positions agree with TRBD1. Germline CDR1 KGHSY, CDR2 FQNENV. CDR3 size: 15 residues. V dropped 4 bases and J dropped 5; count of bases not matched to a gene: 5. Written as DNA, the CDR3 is TGTGCCAGCAGCCCCCCGGGACAGGGGGCTACTGAAGCTTTCTTT. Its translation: CASSPPGQGATEAFF.

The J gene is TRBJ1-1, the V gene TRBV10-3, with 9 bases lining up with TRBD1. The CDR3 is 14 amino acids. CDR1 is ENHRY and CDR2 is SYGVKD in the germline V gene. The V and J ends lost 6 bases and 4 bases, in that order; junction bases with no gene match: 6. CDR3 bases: TGTGCCATCAGGACGGGACAGGGAATCACTGAAGCTTTCTTT. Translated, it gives CAIRTGQGITEAFF.

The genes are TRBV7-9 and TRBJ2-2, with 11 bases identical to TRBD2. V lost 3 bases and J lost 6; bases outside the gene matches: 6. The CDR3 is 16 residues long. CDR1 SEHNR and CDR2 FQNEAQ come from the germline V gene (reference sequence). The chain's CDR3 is CASSFSGRVRSGELFF. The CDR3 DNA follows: TGTGCCAGCAGCTTTAGCGGGAGGGTGAGATCCGGGGAGCTGTTTTTT.

The CDR3 loop is CAWRASGTNEQFF. The CDR3 DNA reads as TGTGCCTGGAGGGCTAGCGGGACCAATGAGCAGTTCTTC. The gene calls are TRBV30 and TRBJ2-1; 9 bases align to TRBD2. This CDR3 region has 13 residues. V gave up 3 bases and J gave up 6 bases; unmatched junction bases: 3. The germline gives CDR1 GTSNPN, CDR2 SVGIG (reference sequence).

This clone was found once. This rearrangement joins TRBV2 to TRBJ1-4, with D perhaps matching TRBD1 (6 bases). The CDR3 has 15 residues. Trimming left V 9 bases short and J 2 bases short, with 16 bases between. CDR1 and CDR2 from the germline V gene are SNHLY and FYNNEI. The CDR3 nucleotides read TGTGCCAGTGGGGGCCCTAGGGGGACTAATGAAAAACTGTTTTTT. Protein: CASGGPRGTNEKLFF.

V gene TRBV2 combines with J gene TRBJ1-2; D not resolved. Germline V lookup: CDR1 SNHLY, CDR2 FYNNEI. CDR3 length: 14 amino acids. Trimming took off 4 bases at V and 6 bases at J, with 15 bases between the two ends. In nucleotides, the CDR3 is TGTGCCAGCAGTGGGGGAGTAGGTTTAGATGGCTACACCTTC. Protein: CASSGGVGLDGYTF.